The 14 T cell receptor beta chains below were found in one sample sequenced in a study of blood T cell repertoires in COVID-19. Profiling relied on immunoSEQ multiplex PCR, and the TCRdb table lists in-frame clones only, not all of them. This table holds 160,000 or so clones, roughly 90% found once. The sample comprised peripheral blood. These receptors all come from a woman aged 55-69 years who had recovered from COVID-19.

For the CDR3, the DNA is TGTGCCAGCGGGTCACCGGGACAGGGAGTAAATGGCTACACCTTC. Its protein is CASGSPGQGVNGYTF. V and J are TRBV28 and TRBJ1-2; 9 nucleotides line up with TRBD1. CDR1 and CDR2 (germline): MDHEN, SYDVKM. V lost 8 bases, J lost 6 bases, and 13 bases stayed unmatched. The CDR3 extends over 15 amino acids.

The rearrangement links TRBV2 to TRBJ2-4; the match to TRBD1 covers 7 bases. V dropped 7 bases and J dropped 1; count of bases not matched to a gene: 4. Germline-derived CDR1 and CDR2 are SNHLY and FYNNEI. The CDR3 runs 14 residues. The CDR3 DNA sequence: TGTGCCAGCAAGACAGGGCAGGCCAAAAACATTCAGTACTTC. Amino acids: CASKTGQAKNIQYF.

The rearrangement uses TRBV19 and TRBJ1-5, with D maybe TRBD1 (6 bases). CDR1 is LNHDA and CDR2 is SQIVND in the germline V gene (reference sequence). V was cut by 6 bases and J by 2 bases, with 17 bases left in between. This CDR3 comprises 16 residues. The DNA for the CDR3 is TGTGCCAGTAGCCTGACAGGTGGCTTGCGCAATCAGCCCCAGCATTTT. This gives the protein CASSLTGGLRNQPQHF.

Written as DNA, the CDR3 is TGTGCCAGCAGCCCCGGACAGGGAACCGCTCTCCACTTT. This translates into CASSPGQGTALHF. The V gene is TRBV12-3 or TRBV12-4, the J gene TRBJ1-6; 8 nucleotides line up with TRBD1. V was pared by 6 bases and J by 16 bases, with 11 bases of the junction left unmatched. CDR3 length: 13 residues.

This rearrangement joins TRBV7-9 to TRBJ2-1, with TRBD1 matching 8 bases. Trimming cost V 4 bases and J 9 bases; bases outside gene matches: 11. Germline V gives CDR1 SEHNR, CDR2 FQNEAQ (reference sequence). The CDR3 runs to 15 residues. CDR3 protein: CASSSPQGAGSEQFF. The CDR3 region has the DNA TGTGCCAGCAGCTCGCCCCAGGGGGCTGGGAGTGAGCAGTTCTTC.

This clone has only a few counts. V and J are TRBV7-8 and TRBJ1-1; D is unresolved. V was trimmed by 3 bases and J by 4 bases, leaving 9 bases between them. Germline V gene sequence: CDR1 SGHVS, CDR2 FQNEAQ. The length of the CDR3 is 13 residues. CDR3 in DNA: TGTGCCAGCAGCTTTCAGGTACCCACTGAAGCTTTCTTT. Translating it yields CASSFQVPTEAFF.

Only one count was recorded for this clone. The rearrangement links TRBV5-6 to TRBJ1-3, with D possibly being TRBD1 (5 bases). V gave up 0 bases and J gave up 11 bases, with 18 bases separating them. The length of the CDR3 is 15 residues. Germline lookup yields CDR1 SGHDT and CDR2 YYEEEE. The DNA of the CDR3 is TGTGCCAGCAGCTTGGGTGCAGGGAAGAGTCACCCCATATATTTT. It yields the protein CASSLGAGKSHPIYF.

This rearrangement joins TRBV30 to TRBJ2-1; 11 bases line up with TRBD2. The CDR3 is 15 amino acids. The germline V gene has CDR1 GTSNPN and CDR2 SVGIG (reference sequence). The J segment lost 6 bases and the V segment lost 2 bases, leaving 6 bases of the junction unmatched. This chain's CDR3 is CAWSSGLAGSNEQFF. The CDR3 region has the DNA TGTGCCTGGAGTTCCGGACTAGCGGGTAGCAATGAGCAGTTCTTC.

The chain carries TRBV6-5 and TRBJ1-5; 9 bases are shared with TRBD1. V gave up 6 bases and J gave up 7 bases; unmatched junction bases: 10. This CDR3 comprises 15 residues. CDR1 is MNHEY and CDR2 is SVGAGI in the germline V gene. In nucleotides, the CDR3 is TGTGCCAGCAGCTCTGAACAGGGGGCTGTCCAGCCCCAGCATTTT. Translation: CASSSEQGAVQPQHF.

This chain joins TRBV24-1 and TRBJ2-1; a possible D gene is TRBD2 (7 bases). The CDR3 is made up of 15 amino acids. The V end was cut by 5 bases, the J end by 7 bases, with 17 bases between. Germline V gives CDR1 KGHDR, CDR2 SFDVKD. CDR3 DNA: TGTGCCACCAGTGTAGGGGGGGGGCTTTCTAATGAGCAGTTCTTC. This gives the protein CATSVGGGLSNEQFF.

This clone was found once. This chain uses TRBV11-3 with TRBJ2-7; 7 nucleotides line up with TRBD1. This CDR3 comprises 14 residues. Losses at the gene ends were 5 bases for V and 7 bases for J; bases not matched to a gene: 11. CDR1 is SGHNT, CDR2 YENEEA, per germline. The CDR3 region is CASSPDRATREQYF. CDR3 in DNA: TGTGCCAGCAGCCCCGACAGGGCAACGAGGGAGCAGTACTTC.

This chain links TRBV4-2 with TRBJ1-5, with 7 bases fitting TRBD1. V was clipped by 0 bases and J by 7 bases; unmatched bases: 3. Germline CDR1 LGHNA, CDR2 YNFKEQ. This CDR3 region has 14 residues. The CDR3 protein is CASSQDRGGQPQHF. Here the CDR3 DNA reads TGTGCCAGCAGCCAAGACCGAGGGGGCCAGCCCCAGCATTTT.

The CDR3 reads CSVEGARDTEAFF. CDR3 bases: TGCAGCGTTGAAGGGGCCAGGGATACTGAAGCTTTCTTT. The chain uses TRBV29-1 and TRBJ1-1; weak D call: TRBD1 (5 bases). Trimming stripped 1 base from V and 5 bases from J, with 11 bases between. Germline V gene sequence: CDR1 SQVTM, CDR2 ANQGSEA. The CDR3 length is 13 residues.

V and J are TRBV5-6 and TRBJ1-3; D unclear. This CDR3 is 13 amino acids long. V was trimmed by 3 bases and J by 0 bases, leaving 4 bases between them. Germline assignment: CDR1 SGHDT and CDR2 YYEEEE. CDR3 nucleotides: TGTGCCAGCAGCTCAATCTCTGGAAACACCATATATTTT. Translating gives CASSSISGNTIYF.